Listed here are 16 T cell receptor beta chains from one sample, sequenced in a study of blood T cell repertoires in COVID-19. Libraries were prepared by immunoSEQ multiplex PCR; TCRdb keeps only in-frame clonotypes and omits some of them. The sample has some 26,000 clones, about 83% seen once. Sequences were obtained from peripheral blood. The receptors come from a man in his 70s with acute or convalescent COVID-19.

The V call is TRBV5-6, the J call TRBJ2-7, with 9 bases fitting TRBD1. Germline CDR1 SGHDT, CDR2 YYEEEE. CDR3 length: 15 residues. Trimming cost V 3 bases and J 0 bases; bases outside gene matches: 4. The CDR3 protein is CASSSGTGTSYEQYF. The CDR3 DNA sequence: TGTGCCAGCAGCTCCGGGACAGGGACCTCCTACGAGCAGTACTTC.

The V call is TRBV5-1, the J call TRBJ1-1, with D perhaps TRBD1 (6 bases). The CDR3 is made up of 15 amino acids. Trimming took off 1 base at V and 2 bases at J, with 12 bases between the two ends. Per the germline V gene, CDR1 is SGHRS and CDR2 is YFSETQ. The CDR3 DNA follows: TGCGCCAGCAGCTTGCTACAGGGTGGAAACACTGAAGCTTTCTTT. Its translation is CASSLLQGGNTEAFF.

The chain links TRBV6-5 to TRBJ1-5; D is unresolved. This CDR3 region has 15 residues. V dropped 8 bases and J dropped 0 bases, with 14 bases sitting between them. CDR1 is MNHEY and CDR2 is SVGAGI in the germline V gene. For the CDR3, the DNA is TGTGCCAGCCTAGTTGACGTATATAGCAATCAGCCCCAGCATTTT. As protein: CASLVDVYSNQPQHF.

The V and J genes are TRBV10-3 and TRBJ1-1; TRBD1 matches 9 bases. This CDR3 spans 14 amino acids. Germline V gene sequence: CDR1 ENHRY, CDR2 SYGVKD. The ends lost 5 bases at V and 4 bases at J; junction bases unmatched: 5. This CDR3 reads CAISKDRGFTEAFF. The CDR3 DNA sequence: TGTGCCATCAGTAAGGACAGGGGATTCACTGAAGCTTTCTTT.

The rearrangement links TRBV6-5 to TRBJ1-2; D is uncertain. Germline lookup yields CDR1 MNHEY and CDR2 SVGAGI. This CDR3 is built from 16 residues. V lost 0 bases and J 0 bases, leaving 11 bases between the germline ends. The CDR3 reads CASSYSPTRANYGYTF. CDR3 coding DNA: TGTGCCAGCAGTTACTCACCGACTAGAGCTAACTATGGCTACACCTTC.

The gene calls are TRBV12-3 or TRBV12-4 and TRBJ1-1; D is undetermined. The V end lost 2 bases, the J end lost 1 base, and 5 bases lay between the germline ends. This CDR3 spans 13 amino acids. CDR3 DNA: TGTGCCAGCAGTTTATGGAGGAACACTGAAGCTTTCTTT. It encodes CASSLWRNTEAFF.

V is TRBV10-3 and J is TRBJ1-5, with D perhaps TRBD1 (5 bases). This CDR3 spans 15 amino acids. The germline V and J ends were trimmed by 3 bases and 9 bases, with 18 bases remaining between them. CDR1 and CDR2 from the germline V gene are ENHRY and SYGVKD. CDR3 coding DNA: TGTGCCATCAGTGAAACCGTGGCGGGGCCTTGGCCCCAGCATTTT. It translates to CAISETVAGPWPQHF.

This clone came up a few times. The chain couples TRBV6-1 to TRBJ1-3; D is unclear. Trimming took 1 base from V and 0 from J, leaving 10 bases between them. Germline CDR1 and CDR2: MNHNS and SASEGT. The CDR3 extends over 16 amino acids. The CDR3: CASSEGYGSSGNTIYF. CDR3 bases: TGTGCCAGCAGTGAAGGTTACGGTAGCTCTGGAAACACCATATATTTT.

The chain recombines TRBV3-1 (or the pseudogene TRBV3-2) with TRBJ2-3; 7 nucleotides line up with TRBD2. V dropped 0 bases and J dropped 0; count of bases not matched to a gene: 6. This CDR3 comprises 17 residues. Germline V gives CDR1 LGHDT, CDR2 YNNKEL (reference sequence). CDR3 protein: CASSQDLAGVSTDTQYF. The CDR3 DNA is TGTGCCAGCAGCCAAGATCTGGCGGGAGTAAGCACAGATACGCAGTATTTT.

The chain uses TRBV15 and TRBJ2-1; no firm D call. CDR3 length: 12 amino acids. Trimming cost V 3 bases and J 8 bases, with 8 bases left between them. Germline CDR1 reads LNHNV; CDR2 reads YYDKDF (reference sequence). The CDR3 DNA reads TGTGCCACCAGCAGTGATGAGGATGAGCAGTTCTTC. Residues: CATSSDEDEQFF. The full variable domain, rest sourced from reference TRBV15 and TRBJ2-1, is DAMVIQNPRYQVTQFGKPVTLSCSQTLNHNVMYWYQQKSSQAPKLLFHYYDKDFNNEADTPDNFQSRRPNTSFCFLDIRSPGLGDTAMYLCATSSDEDEQFFGPGTRLTVL.

The chain has TRBV9 and TRBJ2-7; TRBD1 is a possible D gene (6 bases). The CDR3 is 14 amino acids. Germline CDR1 reads SGDLS; CDR2 reads YYNGEE. The germline V and J ends were trimmed by 3 bases and 3 bases, with 13 bases remaining between them. For the CDR3, the DNA is TGTGCCAGCAGCGAACAGGGTAACTTCTACGAGCAGTACTTC. The encoded protein is CASSEQGNFYEQYF.

The chain employs TRBV6-2 or TRBV6-3 and TRBJ2-5; TRBD2 matches at 13 bases. V was pared by 5 bases and J by 6 bases, with 6 bases of the junction left unmatched. The CDR3 has 15 residues. Germline V gives CDR1 MNHEY, CDR2 SVGEGT. The CDR3 coding sequence is TGTGCCAGCAGTGACACTAGCGGGGGGGCGCAGACCCAGTACTTC. Protein: CASSDTSGGAQTQYF.

The rearrangement links TRBV7-2 to TRBJ1-6; possible D gene TRBD1, 6 bases. V was shortened by 5 bases and J by 4 bases, with 9 bases between the two germline ends. The CDR3 covers 14 residues. Germline lookup yields CDR1 SGHTA and CDR2 FQGNSA. CDR3 sequence: CASSLTGYNSPLHF. Here the CDR3 DNA reads TGTGCCAGCAGCCTAACAGGGTATAATTCACCCCTCCACTTT.

The gene calls are TRBV7-2 and TRBJ2-1; a weak D match, TRBD2 (5 bases). Germline-derived CDR1 and CDR2 are SGHTA and FQGNSA. CDR3 length: 16 residues. Trimming pared 1 base from V and 7 bases from J, leaving 17 bases between. This CDR3 reads CASSLVEGLLYNEQFF. CDR3 sequence (DNA): TGTGCCAGCAGCTTAGTAGAGGGCCTCCTATATAATGAGCAGTTCTTC.

This clone has a handful of counts. The chain has TRBV5-1 and TRBJ1-6; no firm D call. Trimming took 0 bases from V and 10 from J, leaving 8 bases between them. The CDR3 consists of 13 residues. In germline, CDR1 is SGHRS, CDR2 YFSETQ. The CDR3 bases are TGCGCCAGCAGCTTGGCCGGGTTCTCACCCCTCCACTTT. Protein sequence: CASSLAGFSPLHF.

The chain uses TRBV7-2 and TRBJ2-5; 7 nucleotides match TRBD1. The junction had 5 bases not matched to a gene; V was cut back by 2 bases and J by 2 bases. CDR1 SGHTA and CDR2 FQGNSA come from the germline V gene. This CDR3 contains 15 residues. CDR3 in amino acids: CASSLLGQVQETQYF. For the CDR3, the DNA is TGTGCCAGCAGCTTACTCGGACAGGTTCAAGAGACCCAGTACTTC. The full variable domain, its missing parts supplied by reference TRBV7-2 and TRBJ2-5, is GAGVSQSPSNKVTEKGKDVELRCDPISGHTALYWYRQSLGQGLEFLIYFQGNSAPDKSGLPSDRFSAERTGGSVSTLTIQRTQQEDSAVYLCASSLLGQVQETQYFGPGTRLLVL.